These T cell receptor beta chains were read from a single sample in a study of cytomegalovirus exposure and HLA in healthy donors. Data came from immunoSEQ multiplex PCR; TCRdb stores just in-frame clones and leaves some out. Here the sample spans about 150,000 clones, 64% being singletons. The sample consisted of PBMCs. The source is a woman in her thirties in good health and CMV-seropositive. CDR3s include the opening cysteine and the closing phenylalanine or tryptophan. Each record gives: clone size, J gene, V gene, D gene, CDR3 DNA, CDR3 protein. A D gene is named only where the DNA matches it firmly. Clone size is shown for a subset of rows, as once, few, many or a class of expanded clone.

abundance: -; j_gene: TRBJ2-7; v_gene: TRBV20-1; d_gene: -; CDR3nt: TGCAGTGCAGGACTGTATTACGAGCAGTACTTC; CDR3aa: CSAGLYYEQYF
abundance: -; j_gene: TRBJ1-4; v_gene: TRBV18; d_gene: -; CDR3nt: TGTGCCAGCTCACGACAGGACGCGGCAACTAATGAAAAACTGTTTTTT; CDR3aa: CASSRQDAATNEKLFF
abundance: -; j_gene: TRBJ2-1; v_gene: TRBV2; d_gene: -; CDR3nt: TGTGCCAGCAGTGAAAGTGGGAGCTCCTACAATGAGCAGTTCTTC; CDR3aa: CASSESGSSYNEQFF
abundance: -; j_gene: TRBJ2-7; v_gene: TRBV7-9; d_gene: TRBD1; CDR3nt: TGTGCCAGCAGCTTAGAGAGACAGGGTGAGTACTTC; CDR3aa: CASSLERQGEYF
abundance: -; j_gene: TRBJ2-7; v_gene: TRBV5-1; d_gene: -; CDR3nt: TGCGCCAGCAGCCCCCCCCCAGGCGAGCAGTACTTC; CDR3aa: CASSPPPGEQYF
abundance: -; j_gene: TRBJ1-5; v_gene: TRBV5-1; d_gene: -; CDR3nt: TGCGCCAGCAGCTTGGTTCCGGGGAATCAGCCCCAGCATTTT; CDR3aa: CASSLVPGNQPQHF
abundance: few; j_gene: TRBJ1-4; v_gene: TRBV7-6; d_gene: TRBD1; CDR3nt: TGTGCCAGCAGCTCAAAACAGCCGGGACAGCCGAATGAAAAACTGTTTTTT; CDR3aa: CASSSKQPGQPNEKLFF
abundance: -; j_gene: TRBJ1-3; v_gene: TRBV7-9; d_gene: -; CDR3nt: TGTGCCAGCATCCGGGCTGGAAACACCATATATTTT; CDR3aa: CASIRAGNTIYF
abundance: -; j_gene: TRBJ1-5; v_gene: TRBV19; d_gene: TRBD1; CDR3nt: TGTGCCAGTAGTATAGGGACAGGGGGGCATCAGCCCCAGCATTTT; CDR3aa: CASSIGTGGHQPQHF
abundance: -; j_gene: TRBJ1-6; v_gene: TRBV29-1; d_gene: -; CDR3nt: TGCAGCGTTGGAACAGGGAATGATTCACCCCTCCACTTT; CDR3aa: CSVGTGNDSPLHF
abundance: few; j_gene: TRBJ1-3; v_gene: TRBV4-1; d_gene: -; CDR3nt: TGCGCCAGCAGCCTCTTGGGGGGGGACTCTGGAAACACCATATATTTT; CDR3aa: CASSLLGGDSGNTIYF
abundance: few; j_gene: TRBJ2-3; v_gene: TRBV6-4; d_gene: TRBD2; CDR3nt: TGTGCCAGCAGTGAACTAGCGGGAGGACTTGATACGCAGTATTTT; CDR3aa: CASSELAGGLDTQYF
abundance: -; j_gene: TRBJ2-1; v_gene: TRBV6-6; d_gene: TRBD1; CDR3nt: TGTGCCAGCAGGGGACAGGGCTCCTACAATGAGCAGTTCTTC; CDR3aa: CASRGQGSYNEQFF
abundance: -; j_gene: TRBJ2-7; v_gene: TRBV10-3; d_gene: TRBD1; CDR3nt: TGTGCCATCAGGGTGAGGACAGGCGAAATTGGCACCTACGAGCAGTACTTC; CDR3aa: CAIRVRTGEIGTYEQYF
abundance: -; j_gene: TRBJ1-1; v_gene: TRBV6-1; d_gene: TRBD1; CDR3nt: TGTGCCAGCAGTGATAACAGGGGGAGGAACGCTGAAGCTTTCTTT; CDR3aa: CASSDNRGRNAEAFF
abundance: -; j_gene: TRBJ2-3; v_gene: TRBV14; d_gene: -; CDR3nt: TGTGCCAGCAGCCCGCTTCTGTTGAGAACAGATACGCAGTATTTT; CDR3aa: CASSPLLLRTDTQYF
abundance: -; j_gene: TRBJ2-2; v_gene: TRBV6-5; d_gene: -; CDR3nt: TGTGCCACCTTTAGCGGATACCTCACCGGGGAGCTGTTTTTT; CDR3aa: CATFSGYLTGELFF
abundance: -; j_gene: TRBJ2-1; v_gene: TRBV7-9; d_gene: TRBD1; CDR3nt: TGTGCCAGCATCCCAACCGGGACAGGAACCTACAATGAGCAGTTCTTC; CDR3aa: CASIPTGTGTYNEQFF
abundance: -; j_gene: TRBJ1-2; v_gene: TRBV5-1; d_gene: -; CDR3nt: TGCGCCAGCAGCTTGGATGCAGGGACTTCGAGAGGCTACACCTTC; CDR3aa: CASSLDAGTSRGYTF
abundance: -; j_gene: TRBJ2-7; v_gene: TRBV10-3; d_gene: -; CDR3nt: TGTGCCACAACCGACAGGACTGACGAGCAGTACTTC; CDR3aa: CATTDRTDEQYF
abundance: -; j_gene: TRBJ2-3; v_gene: TRBV29-1; d_gene: -; CDR3nt: TGCAGCGTTGAAGGATCAGACACAGATACGCAGTATTTT; CDR3aa: CSVEGSDTDTQYF
abundance: few; j_gene: TRBJ2-3; v_gene: TRBV5-1; d_gene: TRBD2; CDR3nt: TGCGCCAGCAGCTGGCGGATGCGAGTAGCGGGAACCAGAGATACGCAGTATTTT; CDR3aa: CASSWRMRVAGTRDTQYF
abundance: -; j_gene: TRBJ2-1; v_gene: TRBV7-6; d_gene: TRBD2; CDR3nt: TGTGCCAGCAGCTTAGAATTAGCGGGGGGCCGGCCCACCAGTCTTTACAATGAGCAGTTCTTC; CDR3aa: CASSLELAGGRPTSLYNEQFF
abundance: few; j_gene: TRBJ2-3; v_gene: TRBV27; d_gene: TRBD2; CDR3nt: TGTGCCAGCAGTACCAGACTAGCGGTAGTGACAGATACGCAGTATTTT; CDR3aa: CASSTRLAVVTDTQYF